One and the same sample provided the 17 T cell receptor beta chains below, sequenced in a study of shared clonotypes between healthy human individuals. Libraries were prepared by immunoSEQ multiplex PCR; TCRdb keeps only in-frame clonotypes and omits some of them. The top ten clones hold 24% of a sample with approximately 100,000 clones, approximately 70% of them seen once. Sequenced: memory CD8+ T cells sorted from blood. Stated subset: CD45RO+ cells pooled with CCR7-negative TemRA cells. These receptors came from a woman under 40 in good health.

The chain uses TRBV6-4 and TRBJ2-3; D remains unclear. Germline V lookup: CDR1 MRHNA, CDR2 SNTAGT. The CDR3 runs 17 residues. The V end lost 2 bases, the J end lost 5 bases, and 20 bases lay between the germline ends. CDR3 amino acids: CASSDGVGIGLGDTQYF. The CDR3 DNA is TGTGCCAGCAGTGACGGTGTAGGGATTGGTCTAGGAGATACGCAGTATTTT.

V is TRBV18 and J is TRBJ2-1; TRBD2 aligns across 8 bases. The CDR3 extends over 18 amino acids. CDR1 and CDR2 (germline): KGHSH, LQKENI. Trimming took 6 bases from V and 0 from J; bases not matched to a gene: 13. CDR3 protein: CASSSRTTSGSSYNEQFF. In DNA, the CDR3 is TGTGCCAGCTCGTCGCGAACCACTAGCGGAAGCTCCTACAATGAGCAGTTCTTC.

This clone was seen just once. The chain combines TRBV19 with TRBJ2-1; weak D call: TRBD1 (6 bases). The CDR3 is made up of 15 amino acids. V was clipped by 6 bases and J by 9 bases, with 21 bases between them. Germline V gene data show CDR1 as LNHDA and CDR2 as SQIVND (reference sequence). The CDR3 DNA reads TGTGCCAGTAGCCGGACAGCTACCTTTCCCGGTGAGCAGTTCTTC. This sequence encodes CASSRTATFPGEQFF.

As regards this clone: Being one base from a much bigger clone, this may be a read error. The CDR3 reads CASSFGNSYEQYF. The CDR3 DNA sequence: TGTGCCAGCAGCTTCGGGAACTCCTACGAGCAGTACTTC. The chain recombines TRBV5-6 with TRBJ2-7, with D possibly matching TRBD2 (5 bases). This CDR3 has 13 residues. CDR1 and CDR2 from the germline V gene are SGHDT and YYEEEE. Between the trimmed V and J ends, which lost 2 bases and 0 bases, there was a span of 6 bases.

CDR3 nucleotides: TGTGCCATCAGTGAGTCCGGTTCCGGACAGGGGCATAATGAGCAGTTCTTC. This translates into CAISESGSGQGHNEQFF. The J gene is TRBJ2-1, the V gene TRBV10-3, with 9 bases matching TRBD1. After removal of 0 bases from V and 7 bases from J, the junction contained 10 bases not matched to a gene. The CDR3 totals 17 residues. The germline CDR1 and CDR2 sequences are ENHRY and SYGVKD.

The V and J genes are TRBV9 and TRBJ2-1; 9 bases are shared with TRBD2. This CDR3 spans 16 amino acids. CDR1 and CDR2 from the germline V gene are SGDLS and YYNGEE. Unmatched junction bases numbered 4, after V lost 0 bases and J lost 3 bases. The CDR3 region is CASSVAGTSSYNEQFF. For the CDR3, the DNA is TGTGCCAGCAGCGTAGCGGGGACTAGCAGCTACAATGAGCAGTTCTTC.

This rearrangement joins TRBV7-2 to TRBJ1-1; 12 nucleotides match TRBD1. Germline values: CDR1 SGHTA, CDR2 FQGNSA. Losses at the gene ends were 5 bases for V and 10 bases for J; bases not matched to a gene: 17. This CDR3 is built from 17 residues. The CDR3 nucleotides read TGTGCCAGCAGCAGCCGTGGGACAGGGGGCGTGGGTTGGCGAGCTTTCTTT. Protein product: CASSSRGTGGVGWRAFF.

V is TRBV15 and J is TRBJ2-4; TRBD1 or TRBD2 may be the D gene (6 bases each). This CDR3 contains 16 residues. CDR1 and CDR2 (germline): LNHNV, YYDKDF (reference sequence). Trimming removed 3 bases from V and 1 base from J, with 13 bases in between. CDR3 in amino acids: CATSRGTGRAKNIQYF. The CDR3 region has the DNA TGTGCCACCAGCAGGGGTACAGGGAGGGCCAAAAACATTCAGTACTTC. Full variable domain (missing parts from reference TRBV15 and TRBJ2-4): DAMVIQNPRYQVTQFGKPVTLSCSQTLNHNVMYWYQQKSSQAPKLLFHYYDKDFNNEADTPDNFQSRRPNTSFCFLDIRSPGLGDTAMYLCATSRGTGRAKNIQYFGAGTRLSVL.

CDR3 DNA sequence: TGTGCCAGCAGCGCTCCCGGGACTCCATCCTACGAGCAGTACTTC. Translated, it gives CASSAPGTPSYEQYF. The gene calls are TRBV11-2 and TRBJ2-7; tentatively, D is TRBD2 (6 bases). The CDR3 is 15 residues long. Germline CDR1 and CDR2: SGHAT and FQNNGV. V was trimmed by 5 bases and J by 1 base, leaving 15 bases between them.

This chain uses TRBV6-1 with TRBJ1-4; D not resolved. This CDR3 contains 15 residues. V was cut by 3 bases and J by 3 bases, with 11 bases left in between. The germline V gene encodes CDR1 MNHNS and CDR2 SASEGT. The CDR3 protein is CASSEGIWANEKLFF. The CDR3, as DNA: TGTGCCAGCAGTGAGGGGATTTGGGCTAATGAAAAACTGTTTTTT.

J is TRBJ2-7 and V is TRBV5-1; 7 nucleotides match TRBD2. V shed 0 bases, J shed 6 bases, and the junction held 18 bases outside the gene matches. The CDR3 spans 18 residues. CDR1 is SGHRS, CDR2 YFSETQ, per germline. This chain's CDR3 is CASSLAVSRGLVGSEQYF. The CDR3 coding sequence is TGCGCCAGCAGCTTGGCAGTCAGTAGAGGACTAGTTGGCTCCGAGCAGTACTTC.

This CDR3 is CASSAGLAGGYASTDTQYF. CDR3 nucleotides: TGTGCCAGCAGCGCGGGACTAGCGGGAGGATATGCTAGCACAGATACGCAGTATTTT. This rearrangement joins TRBV11-2 to TRBJ2-3; 15 bases map to TRBD2. Germline-derived CDR1 and CDR2 are SGHAT and FQNNGV. Trimming at V came to 5 bases and at J to 0 bases, leaving 9 bases not matched to a gene. This CDR3 comprises 19 residues.

This clone occurred a few times. The chain recombines TRBV2 with TRBJ2-2, with D possibly being TRBD2 (5 bases). The V end lost 4 bases, the J end lost 3 bases, and 12 bases lay between the germline ends. CDR1 is SNHLY, CDR2 FYNNEI, per germline. This CDR3 has 15 amino acids. The CDR3 loop reads CASSVASLDTGELFF. As DNA, the CDR3 is TGTGCCAGCAGTGTGGCTAGCTTGGACACCGGGGAGCTGTTTTTT.

The sample holds one count of this clone. This chain uses TRBV7-2 with TRBJ2-7; D tentatively reads TRBD1 or TRBD2 (5 bases each). CDR3 length equals 17 residues. Trimming stripped 5 bases from V and 7 bases from J, with 27 bases between. CDR1 SGHTA and CDR2 FQGNSA come from the germline V gene. CDR3 bases: TGTGCCAGCAGCCCTGCCGCCGGGCGGAACAGGAGGAATGAGCAGTACTTC. Its protein product is CASSPAAGRNRRNEQYF.

The chain recombines TRBV18 with TRBJ1-5; 10 positions match TRBD1. In germline, CDR1 is KGHSH, CDR2 LQKENI. The V segment lost 3 bases and the J segment 4 bases; nucleotides outside the gene matches: 3. The CDR3 spans 15 residues. The CDR3: CASSPEGQGNQPQHF. The CDR3, as DNA: TGTGCCAGCTCACCCGAGGGACAGGGGAATCAGCCCCAGCATTTT.

On this clone: This may come from a read error, since a much larger clone is one base off. The conserved final phenylalanine or tryptophan is absent from the CDR3, which likely points to a read error. The chain combines TRBV30 with TRBJ1-1, with D uncertain. CDR1 is GTSNPN, CDR2 SVGIG, per germline (reference sequence). The V and J ends lost 0 bases and 0 bases respectively, with 5 bases between them. The CDR3 runs 13 residues. CDR3 in amino acids: CAWSVILNTEAFL. DNA for the CDR3: TGTGCCTGGAGTGTAATCCTGAACACTGAAGCTTTCCTT.

The chain carries TRBV19 and TRBJ2-1, with D possibly called TRBD1 or TRBD2 (5 bases each). The CDR3 covers 15 residues. CDR1 and CDR2 from the germline V gene are LNHDA and SQIVND (reference sequence). Trimming removed 8 bases at V and 7 bases at J, with 21 bases between. The CDR3 DNA reads TGTGCCAGTGACAAGCTGGGGCCAGGAGGTAATGAGCAGTTCTTC. Translating gives CASDKLGPGGNEQFF.